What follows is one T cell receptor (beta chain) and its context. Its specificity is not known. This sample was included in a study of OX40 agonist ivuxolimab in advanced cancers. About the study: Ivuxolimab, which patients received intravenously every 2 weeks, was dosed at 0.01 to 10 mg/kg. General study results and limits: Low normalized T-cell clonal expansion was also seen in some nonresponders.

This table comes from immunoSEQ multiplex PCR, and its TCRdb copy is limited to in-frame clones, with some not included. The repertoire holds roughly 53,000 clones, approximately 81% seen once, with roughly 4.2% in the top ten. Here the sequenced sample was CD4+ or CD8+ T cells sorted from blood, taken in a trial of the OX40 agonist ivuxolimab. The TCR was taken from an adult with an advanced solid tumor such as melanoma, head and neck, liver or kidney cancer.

The CDR3 nucleotides are TGTGCCAGCAGATCACAGGGGAACCTTGGGACCCAGTACTTC. Translating gives CASRSQGNLGTQYF. The chain uses TRBV25-1 and TRBJ2-5; 7 bases match TRBD1. Germline V gene sequence: CDR1 MGHDK, CDR2 SYGVNS. V shed 6 bases, J shed 7 bases, and the junction held 11 bases outside the gene matches. CDR3 length equals 14 residues.